This TCR beta chain was obtained from a study of cytomegalovirus exposure and HLA in healthy donors. Study at large: Of the donors genotyped, a few hundred in all, about 80% fell in the Caucasian-associated ancestry cluster.

This CDR3 has 16 residues. The V gene's germline CDR1 is GTSNPN and CDR2 SVGIG (reference sequence). V trimming: 3 bases; J trimming: 14 bases; junction bases outside the gene matches: 21. Comments on this clone: Its cognate antigen is unknown.

Use of 60 Vbeta and 13 Jbeta primers characterized the PCR. TCRdb's copy holds only in-frame clones and misses some; the assay was immunoSEQ multiplex PCR. The sample includes fewer than 200,000 clones, approximately 80% of them seen just once. All the people who gave samples were healthy bone marrow donors. Whole-study results and caveats: According to an earlier analysis, most TCR beta V segments yielded productive rearrangements about 87% or about 30% of the time. Through in vitro validation, three CMV-associated chains were shown to be specific for CMV antigens.

The chain carries TRBV30 and TRBJ2-1; 8 bases are a match to TRBD2. The receptor's source is a woman in her 50s in good health and CMV-seronegative. Sample: PBMCs. The CDR3 region is CAWRRGCSGNKHGKFF. As DNA, the CDR3 is TGTGCCTGGAGAAGGGGATGTAGCGGGAATAAGCACGGTAAGTTCTTC.